Below, one T cell receptor beta chain is given with its context. Its target is not known. These data are taken from a study of cytomegalovirus exposure and HLA in healthy donors. Across the study: About 85 million unique TCRs from HLA-typed donors were held in an early release of data.

The PCR made use of 60 Vbeta and 13 Jbeta primers. Sequencing was performed with immunoSEQ multiplex PCR; in TCRdb, only in-frame clones are kept and a portion is missing. The sample totals some 76,000 clones. Study-level results: Reported results showed that the classifier diagnosed cytomegalovirus status with high specificity and sensitivity. Later on, an analysis tied 15,000 to 20,000 TCR beta sequences to HLA alleles at 0.05 false discovery rate.

Per germline, CDR1 SGHRS and CDR2 YFSETQ. Losses at the gene ends were 2 bases for V and 3 bases for J; bases not matched to a gene: 4. CDR3 size: 15 residues. Specimen: PBMCs. This clonotype originated in a boy between 10 and 17 years old in good health and CMV-seronegative. The gene calls are TRBV5-1 and TRBJ1-2, with 10 nucleotides matching TRBD1. The CDR3 loop is CASSFGDRGYYGYTF. CDR3 nucleotides: TGCGCCAGCAGCTTTGGGGACAGGGGATACTATGGCTACACCTTC.